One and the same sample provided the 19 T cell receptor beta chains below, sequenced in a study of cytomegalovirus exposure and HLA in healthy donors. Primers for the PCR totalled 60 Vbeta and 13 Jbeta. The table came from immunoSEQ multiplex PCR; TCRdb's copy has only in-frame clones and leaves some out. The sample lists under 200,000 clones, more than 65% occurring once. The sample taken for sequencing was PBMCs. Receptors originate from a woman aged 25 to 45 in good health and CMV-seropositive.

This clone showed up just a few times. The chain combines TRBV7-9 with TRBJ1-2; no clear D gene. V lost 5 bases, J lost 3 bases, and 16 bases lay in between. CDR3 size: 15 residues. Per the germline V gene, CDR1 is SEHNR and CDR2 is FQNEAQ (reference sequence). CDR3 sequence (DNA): TGTGCCAGCAGCCCCTCCCCGACGGACTACTATGGCTACACCTTC. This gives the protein CASSPSPTDYYGYTF.

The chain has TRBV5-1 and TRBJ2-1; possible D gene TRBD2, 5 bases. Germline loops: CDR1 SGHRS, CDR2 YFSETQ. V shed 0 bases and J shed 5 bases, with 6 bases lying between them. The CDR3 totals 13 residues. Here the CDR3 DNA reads TGCGCCAGCAGCTTGGGGGGAGACAATGAGCAGTTCTTC. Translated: CASSLGGDNEQFF.

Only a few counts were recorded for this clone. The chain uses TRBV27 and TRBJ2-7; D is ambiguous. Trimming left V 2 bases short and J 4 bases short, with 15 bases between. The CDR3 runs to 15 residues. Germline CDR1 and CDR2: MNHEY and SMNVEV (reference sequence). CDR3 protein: CASSLLGRILYEQYF. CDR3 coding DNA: TGTGCCAGCAGTTTACTGGGCAGAATACTGTACGAGCAGTACTTC.

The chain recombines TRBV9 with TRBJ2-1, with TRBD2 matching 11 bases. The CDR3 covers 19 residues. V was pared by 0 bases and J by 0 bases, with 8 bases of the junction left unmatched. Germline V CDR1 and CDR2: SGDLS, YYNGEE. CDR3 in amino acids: CASSVGLAGGTSSYNEQFF. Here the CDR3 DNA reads TGTGCCAGCAGCGTAGGATTAGCGGGAGGGACGAGCTCCTACAATGAGCAGTTCTTC.

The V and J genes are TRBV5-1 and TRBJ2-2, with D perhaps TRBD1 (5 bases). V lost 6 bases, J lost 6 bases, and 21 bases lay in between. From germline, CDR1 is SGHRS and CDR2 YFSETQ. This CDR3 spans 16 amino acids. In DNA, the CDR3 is TGCGCCAGCAACCTGGTAACAGGCCCCGGACCCGGGGAGCTGTTTTTT. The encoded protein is CASNLVTGPGPGELFF.

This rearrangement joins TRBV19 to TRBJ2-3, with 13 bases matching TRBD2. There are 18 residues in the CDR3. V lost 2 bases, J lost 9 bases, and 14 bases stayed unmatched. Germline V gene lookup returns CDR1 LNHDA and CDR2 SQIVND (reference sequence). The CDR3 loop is CASSIPSLLAGGPDTQYF. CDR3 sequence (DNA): TGTGCCAGTAGTATACCCTCGTTACTAGCGGGAGGGCCTGACACGCAGTATTTT.

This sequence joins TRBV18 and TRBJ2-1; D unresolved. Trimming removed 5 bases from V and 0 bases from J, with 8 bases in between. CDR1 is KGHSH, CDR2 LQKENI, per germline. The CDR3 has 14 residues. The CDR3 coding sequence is TGTGCCAGCTCAAAGCTCGCCTCCTACAATGAGCAGTTCTTC. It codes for CASSKLASYNEQFF.

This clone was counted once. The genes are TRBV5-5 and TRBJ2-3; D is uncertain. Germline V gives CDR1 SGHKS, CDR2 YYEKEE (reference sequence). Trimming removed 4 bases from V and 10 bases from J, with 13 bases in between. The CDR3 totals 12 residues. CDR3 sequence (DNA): TGTGCCAGCAGCCCCGAAAACAGTTCGCAGTATTTT. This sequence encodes CASSPENSSQYF.

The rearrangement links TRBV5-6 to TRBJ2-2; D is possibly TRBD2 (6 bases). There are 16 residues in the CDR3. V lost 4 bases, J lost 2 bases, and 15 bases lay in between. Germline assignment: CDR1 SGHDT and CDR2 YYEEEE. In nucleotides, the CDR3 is TGTGCCAGCAGCCCCCCGAGGACTACCAACACCGGGGAGCTGTTTTTT. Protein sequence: CASSPPRTTNTGELFF. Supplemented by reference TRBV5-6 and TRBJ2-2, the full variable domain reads DAGVTQSPTHLIKTRGQQVTLRCSPKSGHDTVSWYQQALGQGPQFIFQYYEEEERQRGNFPDRFSGHQFPNYSSELNVNALLLGDSALYLCASSPPRTTNTGELFFGEGSRLTVL.

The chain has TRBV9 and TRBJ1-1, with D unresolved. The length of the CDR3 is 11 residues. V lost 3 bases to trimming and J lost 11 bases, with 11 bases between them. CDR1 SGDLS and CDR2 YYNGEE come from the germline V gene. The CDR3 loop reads CASSAPFFAFF. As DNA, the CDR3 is TGTGCCAGCAGCGCCCCCTTTTTTGCTTTCTTT.

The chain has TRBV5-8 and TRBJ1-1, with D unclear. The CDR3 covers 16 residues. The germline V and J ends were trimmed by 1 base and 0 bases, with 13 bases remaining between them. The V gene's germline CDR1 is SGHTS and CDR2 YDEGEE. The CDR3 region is CASSLSFLGVNTEAFF. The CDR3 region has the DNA TGTGCCAGCAGCTTGAGTTTTCTGGGAGTGAACACTGAAGCTTTCTTT.

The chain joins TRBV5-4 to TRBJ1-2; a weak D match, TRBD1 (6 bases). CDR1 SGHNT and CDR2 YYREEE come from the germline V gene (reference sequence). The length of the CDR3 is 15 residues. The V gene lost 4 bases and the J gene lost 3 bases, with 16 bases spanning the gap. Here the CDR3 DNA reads TGTGCCAGCAGCAAGGCTTACAGGGAAGACTATGGCTACACCTTC. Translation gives CASSKAYREDYGYTF.

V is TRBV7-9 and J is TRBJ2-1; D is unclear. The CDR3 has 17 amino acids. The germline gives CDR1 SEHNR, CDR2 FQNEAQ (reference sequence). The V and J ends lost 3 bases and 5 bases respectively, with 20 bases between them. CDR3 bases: TGTGCCAGCAGCTTTAGGTTTAGGTCTGCGGTAGACAATGAGCAGTTCTTC. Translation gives CASSFRFRSAVDNEQFF.

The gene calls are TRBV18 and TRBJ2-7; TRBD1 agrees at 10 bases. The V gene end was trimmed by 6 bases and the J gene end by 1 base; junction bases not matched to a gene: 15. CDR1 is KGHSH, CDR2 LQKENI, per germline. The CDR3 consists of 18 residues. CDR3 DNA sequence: TGTGCCAGCTCGTCCCTTCCGGGACAGGGGATAGGATCCTACGAGCAGTACTTC. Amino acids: CASSSLPGQGIGSYEQYF.

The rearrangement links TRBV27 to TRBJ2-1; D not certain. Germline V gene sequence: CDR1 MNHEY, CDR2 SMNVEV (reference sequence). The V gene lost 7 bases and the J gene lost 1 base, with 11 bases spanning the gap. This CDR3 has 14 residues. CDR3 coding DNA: TGTGCCAGCACCGACATTACTTCCTACAATGAGCAGTTCTTC. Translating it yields CASTDITSYNEQFF.

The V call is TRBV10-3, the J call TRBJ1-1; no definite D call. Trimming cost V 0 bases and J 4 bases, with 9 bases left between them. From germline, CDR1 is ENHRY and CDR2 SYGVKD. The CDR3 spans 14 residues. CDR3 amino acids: CAISESRTSTEAFF. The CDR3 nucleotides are TGTGCCATCAGTGAGTCGAGGACTTCCACTGAAGCTTTCTTT.

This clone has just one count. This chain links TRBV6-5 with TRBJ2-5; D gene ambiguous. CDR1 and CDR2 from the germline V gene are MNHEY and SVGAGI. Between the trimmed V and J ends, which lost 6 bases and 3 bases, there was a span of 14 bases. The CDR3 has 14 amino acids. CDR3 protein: CASSPVLSKETQYF. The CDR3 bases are TGTGCCAGCAGCCCCGTGCTTTCTAAAGAGACCCAGTACTTC.

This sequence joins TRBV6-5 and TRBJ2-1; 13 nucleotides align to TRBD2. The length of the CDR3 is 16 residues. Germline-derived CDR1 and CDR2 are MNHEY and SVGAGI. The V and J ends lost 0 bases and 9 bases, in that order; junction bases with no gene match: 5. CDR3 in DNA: TGTGCCAGCAGTTACTCGAAGGGACTAGCGGGACTTGAGCAGTTCTTC. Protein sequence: CASSYSKGLAGLEQFF.

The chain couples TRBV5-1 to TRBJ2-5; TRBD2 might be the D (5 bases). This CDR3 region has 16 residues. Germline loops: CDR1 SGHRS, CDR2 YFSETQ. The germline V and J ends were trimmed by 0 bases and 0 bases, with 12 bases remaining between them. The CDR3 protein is CASSLGLALDQETQYF. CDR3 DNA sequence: TGCGCCAGCAGCTTGGGGTTAGCGTTGGACCAAGAGACCCAGTACTTC.